This TCR beta chain was found in a study of regulatory T cells in long-lasting Graves disease. Points from the study as a whole: Analyses excluded thyroid tissue, covering peripheral blood alone. TCR diversity in persistent Graves' patients was below that of newly diagnosed ones. Newly diagnosed disease favored TRBV20-1 and TRBJ2-1 over persistent disease.

As for this clonotype: Its target is unknown.

Germline trimming cut 3 bases from V and 5 bases from J; bases unmatched to any gene: 12. The CDR3 loop spans 17 amino acids. Germline CDR1 reads SGDLS; CDR2 reads YYNGEE. The TCR beta library used iRepertoire HTBI primers with Arm-PCR amplification of CDR3. Original processing methods: Identification across samples found 60 to 75 TRBV and approximately 15 TRBJ segments. TCRdb independently ran MiXCR on the multiplex PCR reads; one entry per CDR3 protein. TCRdb, rather than the study authors, made the V and J calls. Found here are roughly 500,000 distinct CDR3 sequences, more than 20% of them singletons; the top ten hold approximately 8%. Documented time point: persistent/refractory GD, antithyroid drugs over 5 years with positive TRAb. RNA extracted from PBMCs served as the sequencing template.

This chain uses TRBV9 with TRBJ2-7; 12 positions match TRBD1. Source: peripheral blood mononuclear cells (PBMCs), taken when the disease was refractory, from a patient treated with antithyroid drugs. This TCR came from a female donor with Graves disease. The CDR3 DNA sequence: TGTGCCAGCAGCGACAGGCCGGGACAGGGGGCGCATAACGAGCAGTACTTC. Encoded protein: CASSDRPGQGAHNEQYF.